This TCR beta chain was identified during a study of blood T cell repertoires in COVID-19. Study-wide background: Both acute and convalescent COVID-19 samples were obtained from the United States, Italy and Spain. Sources were T cells, B-cell-depleted T cells, or PBMCs; the material itself was cDNA or gDNA.

Original analysis: Counts of nucleated cells, estimated from reference gene primer amplification, were obtained. Repertoires were generated with immunoSEQ multiplex PCR, while TCRdb's copy carries only in-frame clones and drops some. The DNA was the basis for D and trimming; V, J and clone size are from that table. The data show around 150,000 clones, 75% to 90% seen once. Germline CDR1 is LGHNA and CDR2 is YSLEER. This CDR3 is built from 18 residues. V dropped 0 bases and J dropped 0 bases, with 17 bases sitting between them. The sample comprised peripheral blood. This receptor was identified in a human donor with acute or convalescent COVID-19. The donor label of this sample is uncertain. The chain carries TRBV4-3 and TRBJ1-2, with D unclear. The DNA of the CDR3 is TGCGCCAGCAGCCAAGAGGGTGGTCGGCGCGGAGCTAACTATGGCTACACCTTC. This gives the protein CASSQEGGRRGANYGYTF.